This T cell receptor beta chain was found in a study of early T cells in non-severe SARS-CoV-2 infection. CDR1 and CDR2 (germline): SGHRS, YFSETQ. The V and J ends lost 0 bases and 4 bases respectively, with 7 bases between them. CDR3 length equals 14 residues. On this clonotype: What it binds is unknown.

One entry per CDR3 protein, called by TCRdb with MiXCR from the 5' RACE reads. Of 55,000 to 80,000 distinct CDR3 sequences in the sample, approximately 12% were seen once. General study results and limits: In VDJdb matching, anti-spike CD8 responses were favored while private and CD4 specificities went missing.

The V call is TRBV5-1, the J call TRBJ1-4; the D is unclear. The receptor comes from an adult who was a healthcare worker with PCR-confirmed SARS-CoV-2 infection or an uninfected control (not recorded which). What was sequenced was whole blood. The CDR3 reads CASSLGGDNEKLFF. CDR3 DNA: TGCGCCAGCAGCTTGGGTGGCGATAATGAAAAACTGTTTTTT.